The 20 T cell receptor beta chains in this list originate from one sample, sequenced in a study of cytomegalovirus exposure and HLA in healthy donors. Use of 60 Vbeta and 13 Jbeta primers characterized the PCR. TCRdb keeps only in-frame clones here, not all; method: immunoSEQ multiplex PCR. The sample carries 150,000 to 200,000 clones, under 9.5% recorded once. Sequenced sample: PBMCs. These receptors were collected from a young woman in good health and CMV-seropositive.

This clone showed up just a few times. This chain uses TRBV7-2 with TRBJ2-5; 7 bases match TRBD2. CDR3 length: 16 residues. Germline V CDR1 and CDR2: SGHTA, FQGNSA. With 5 bases clipped from V and 1 base from J, the junction kept 10 bases outside the gene matches. The CDR3 DNA reads TGTGCCAGCAGCCAACTAGCGAGAGCCCTCCAAGAGACCCAGTACTTC. It translates to CASSQLARALQETQYF.

The genes are TRBV19 and TRBJ2-7, with 11 positions matching TRBD2. With 3 bases clipped from V and 7 bases from J, the junction kept 8 bases outside the gene matches. Germline CDR1 LNHDA, CDR2 SQIVND (reference sequence). This CDR3 region has 15 residues. The DNA of the CDR3 is TGTGCCAGTAGTATTGTAGCGGGAGGGCCGGGAGAGCAGTACTTC. This sequence encodes CASSIVAGGPGEQYF.

The V call is TRBV11-2, the J call TRBJ2-7; 11 bases line up with TRBD2. V trimming: 1 base; J trimming: 4 bases; junction bases outside the gene matches: 9. The CDR3 length is 17 residues. In germline, CDR1 is SGHAT, CDR2 FQNNGV. The CDR3 here is CASSLARGVAGGYEQYF. CDR3 nucleotide sequence: TGTGCCAGCAGCTTAGCCCGGGGGGTAGCGGGAGGGTACGAGCAGTACTTC.

The CDR3 here is CASSLGTYEQYF. The CDR3 region has the DNA TGTGCCAGCAGCTTGGGTACCTACGAGCAGTACTTC. The rearrangement joins TRBV5-4 to TRBJ2-7; the D is unclear. Germline lookup yields CDR1 SGHNT and CDR2 YYREEE (reference sequence). CDR3 size: 12 residues. Trimming removed 0 bases from V and 2 bases from J, with 3 bases in between.

This clone has a handful of counts. V gene TRBV11-2 combines with J gene TRBJ2-7, with D maybe TRBD2 (6 bases). V gave up 6 bases and J gave up 7 bases, with 13 bases separating them. Germline V gene sequence: CDR1 SGHAT, CDR2 FQNNGV. The CDR3 runs to 12 residues. DNA of the CDR3: TGTGCCAGCAGGCAATCCGGAGGGGAGCAGTACTTC. Protein: CASRQSGGEQYF.

This clone turned up a few times. This chain connects TRBV14 to TRBJ1-2, with 7 bases that match TRBD1. The trim removed 3 bases at V and 4 bases at J, leaving 5 bases unmatched. The CDR3 is 14 residues long. CDR1 is SGHDN and CDR2 is FVKESK in the germline V gene. The CDR3 reads CASSQTGTVYGYTF. The CDR3 DNA reads as TGTGCCAGCAGCCAGACCGGGACAGTCTATGGCTACACCTTC.

The chain joins TRBV5-4 to TRBJ2-2; 11 bases match TRBD1. Germline V gives CDR1 SGHNT, CDR2 YYREEE (reference sequence). This CDR3 has 16 amino acids. Germline trimming cut 5 bases from V and 5 bases from J; bases unmatched to any gene: 8. The CDR3 spells CASSTGTGGRTGELFF. The CDR3 region has the DNA TGTGCCAGCAGTACCGGGACAGGGGGTCGGACCGGGGAGCTGTTTTTT.

This chain connects TRBV7-2 to TRBJ2-7; no firm D call. Germline CDR1 and CDR2: SGHTA and FQGNSA. Trimming shortened V by 4 bases and J by 7 bases, and 8 bases separated the two germline ends. This CDR3 has 11 amino acids. CDR3: CASSSGGEQYF. The DNA for the CDR3 is TGTGCCAGCAGCTCGGGTGGGGAGCAGTACTTC.

This clone turned up a few times. The chain has TRBV29-1 and TRBJ1-2; tentative D call: TRBD1 (5 bases). The CDR3 has 13 amino acids. Germline-derived CDR1 and CDR2 are SQVTM and ANQGSEA. V lost 3 bases, J lost 2 bases, and 10 bases lay in between. In DNA, the CDR3 is TGCAGCGTTGAGACGGGACTAAACTATGGCTACACCTTC. Translation gives CSVETGLNYGYTF.

A few counts support this clone. The chain is built from TRBV6-6 and TRBJ2-7; 9 nucleotides align to TRBD1. V lost 4 bases and J lost 6; bases outside the gene matches: 10. Germline CDR1 MNHNY, CDR2 SVGAGI (reference sequence). The CDR3 contains 15 residues. CDR3 in DNA: TGTGCCAGCAGTTCCCCCGGGACAGGGACGAGCGAGCAGTACTTC. Its translation is CASSSPGTGTSEQYF.

The rearrangement links TRBV6-1 to TRBJ2-2, with a tentative D call TRBD1 (8 bases). The V end was cut by 7 bases, the J end by 3 bases, with 12 bases between. The germline CDR1 and CDR2 sequences are MNHNS and SASEGT. The CDR3 runs 14 residues. The DNA for the CDR3 is TGTGCCAGCACCACAGGGGGGGACACCGGGGAGCTGTTTTTT. Its protein product is CASTTGGDTGELFF.

The rearrangement links TRBV6-5 to TRBJ2-7, with TRBD1 identical over 8 bases. The CDR3 spans 15 residues. Germline assignment: CDR1 MNHEY and CDR2 SVGAGI. V was pared by 6 bases and J by 3 bases, with 10 bases of the junction left unmatched. CDR3 DNA: TGTGCCAGCAGACTCGGGACAGGCGACCTCTACGAGCAGTACTTC. Translating it yields CASRLGTGDLYEQYF.

This clone was seen only a few times. The chain couples TRBV7-3 to TRBJ2-2; 13 bases line up with TRBD2. This CDR3 spans 16 amino acids. The J segment lost 7 bases and the V segment lost 5 bases, leaving 7 bases of the junction unmatched. Germline loops: CDR1 SGHTA, CDR2 FQGTGA. The chain's CDR3 is CASSPSGTSGVGELFF. As DNA, the CDR3 is TGTGCCAGCAGCCCAAGCGGGACTAGCGGGGTCGGGGAGCTGTTTTTT.

This clone was seen only a few times. The chain has TRBV21-1 and TRBJ1-4; the DNA was not used to check the table's D call, TRBD1. TRBV21-1 is annotated as a pseudogene. The CDR3 sequence is 13 residues long. The CDR3 region has the DNA TGTGCCAGCCCGGGACAGGTTAATGAAAAACTGTTTTTT. Its translation is CASPGQVNEKLFF.

This clone has just a few counts. The gene calls are TRBV6-6 and TRBJ2-2; no reliable D call. Trimming stripped 6 bases from V and 5 bases from J, with 19 bases between. CDR3 length equals 16 residues. Germline V CDR1 and CDR2: MNHNY, SVGAGI (reference sequence). The CDR3 loop reads CASRQGYRVQTGELFF. CDR3 nucleotide sequence: TGTGCCAGCAGGCAAGGATACCGGGTTCAAACCGGGGAGCTGTTTTTT.

This clone has more than one count but fewer than ten. The chain carries TRBV5-1 and TRBJ1-4; perhaps TRBD1 as D (5 bases). The germline gives CDR1 SGHRS, CDR2 YFSETQ. V lost 0 bases, J lost 0 bases, and 9 bases lay in between. The CDR3 loop spans 16 amino acids. The CDR3 protein is CASSLVVQATNEKLFF. The CDR3 DNA is TGCGCCAGCAGCTTGGTGGTACAGGCAACTAATGAAAAACTGTTTTTT.

The sample holds a few counts of this clone. The chain carries TRBV11-2 and TRBJ2-1; D not certain. The V end lost 5 bases, the J end lost 0 bases, and 17 bases lay between the germline ends. The germline gives CDR1 SGHAT, CDR2 FQNNGV. The CDR3 sequence is 17 residues long. The CDR3 bases are TGTGCCAGCAGCCTATCCCCTCAGGTGAGCTCCTACAATGAGCAGTTCTTC. Translation gives CASSLSPQVSSYNEQFF.

This chain links TRBV10-3 with TRBJ2-7; the D gene is possibly TRBD2 (6 bases). CDR1 ENHRY and CDR2 SYGVKD come from the germline V gene. Trimming cost V 3 bases and J 7 bases, with 16 bases left between them. The CDR3 sequence is 14 residues long. The CDR3 sequence is CAISEGLATEEQYF. CDR3 coding DNA: TGTGCCATCAGTGAAGGGCTAGCGACTGAGGAGCAGTACTTC.

This clone appeared a few times. The chain uses TRBV18 and TRBJ2-5, with 11 bases aligning to TRBD2. The CDR3 length is 16 residues. Per the germline V gene, CDR1 is KGHSH and CDR2 is LQKENI. The J segment lost 9 bases and the V segment lost 6 bases, leaving 15 bases of the junction unmatched. CDR3 residues: CASSTVTSGNGEAQYF. CDR3 bases: TGTGCCAGCTCTACCGTGACTAGCGGGAATGGTGAGGCCCAGTACTTC.

CDR3 nucleotide sequence: TGTGCCAGCAGCTTTATCTATCCATCTGGAGGACGAGACACCGGGGAGCTGTTTTTT. Protein: CASSFIYPSGGRDTGELFF. The rearrangement links TRBV7-3 to TRBJ2-2, with a tentative D call TRBD2 (5 bases). CDR3 length: 19 residues. Germline CDR1 SGHTA, CDR2 FQGTGA. V was shortened by 3 bases and J by 3 bases, with 23 bases between the two germline ends.